This TCR beta chain was documented in a study of T cells in Graves' hyperthyroidism and ophthalmopathy. TCR beta CDR3 regions were amplified from RNA. When the TCR CDR3 underwent first-round RT-PCR, the HTBI primer set was used. TCRdb recomputed calls from the multiplex PCR reads with MiXCR, one row per CDR3 protein. The sample has a few hundred thousand distinct CDR3 sequences, roughly 18% seen once; the top ten hold 49%. Trimming took 8 bases from V and 5 from J; bases not matched to a gene: 7. The length of the CDR3 is 14 residues. Germline V lookup: CDR1 MNHNS, CDR2 SASEGT. This clonotype was seen at least ten times.

The receptor was isolated from a woman between 45 and 60 years old with Graves' hyperthyroidism. Sequenced sample: blood. This rearrangement joins TRBV6-1 to TRBJ1-5; 9 bases are shared with TRBD1. CDR3 residues: CASDDRQGDQPQHF. The CDR3 nucleotides are TGTGCCAGCGACGATCGACAGGGGGATCAGCCCCAGCATTTT.